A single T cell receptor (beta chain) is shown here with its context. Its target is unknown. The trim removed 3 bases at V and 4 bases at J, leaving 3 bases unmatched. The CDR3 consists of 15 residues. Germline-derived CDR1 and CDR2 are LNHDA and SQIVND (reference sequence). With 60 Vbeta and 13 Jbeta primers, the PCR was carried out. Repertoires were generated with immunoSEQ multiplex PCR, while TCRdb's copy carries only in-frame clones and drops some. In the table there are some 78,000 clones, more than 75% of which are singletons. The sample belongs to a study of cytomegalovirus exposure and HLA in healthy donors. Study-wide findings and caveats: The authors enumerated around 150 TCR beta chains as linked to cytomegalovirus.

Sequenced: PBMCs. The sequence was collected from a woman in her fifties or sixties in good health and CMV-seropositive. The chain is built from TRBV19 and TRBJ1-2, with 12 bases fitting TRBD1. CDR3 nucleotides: TGTGCCAGTAGTATCCGGGACAGGGGGCTCTATGGCTACACCTTC. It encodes CASSIRDRGLYGYTF. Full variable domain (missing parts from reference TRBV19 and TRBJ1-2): DGGITQSPKYLFRKEGQNVTLSCEQNLNHDAMYWYRQDPGQGLRLIYYSQIVNDFQKGDIAEGYSVSREKKESFPLTVTSAQKNPTAFYLCASSIRDRGLYGYTFGSGTRLTVV.